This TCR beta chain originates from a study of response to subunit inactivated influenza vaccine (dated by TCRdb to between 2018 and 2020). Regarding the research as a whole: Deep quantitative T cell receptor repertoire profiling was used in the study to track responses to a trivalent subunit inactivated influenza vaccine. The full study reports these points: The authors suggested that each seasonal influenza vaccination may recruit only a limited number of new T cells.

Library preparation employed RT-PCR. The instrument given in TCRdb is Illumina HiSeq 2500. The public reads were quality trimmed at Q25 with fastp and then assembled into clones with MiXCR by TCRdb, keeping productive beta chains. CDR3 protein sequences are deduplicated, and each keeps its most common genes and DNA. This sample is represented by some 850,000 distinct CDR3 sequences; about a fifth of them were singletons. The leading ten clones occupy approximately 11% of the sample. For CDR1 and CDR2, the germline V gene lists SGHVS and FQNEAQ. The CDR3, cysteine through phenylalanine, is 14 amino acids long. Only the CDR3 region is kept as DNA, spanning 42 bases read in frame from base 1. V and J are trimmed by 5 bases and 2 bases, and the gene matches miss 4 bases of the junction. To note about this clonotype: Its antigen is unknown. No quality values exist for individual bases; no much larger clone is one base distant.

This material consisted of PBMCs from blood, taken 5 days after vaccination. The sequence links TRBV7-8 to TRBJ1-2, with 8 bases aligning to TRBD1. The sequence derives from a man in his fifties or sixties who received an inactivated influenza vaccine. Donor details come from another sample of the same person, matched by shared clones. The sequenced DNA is TGTGCCAGCAGCGAAAGGGACAGGAACTATGGCTACACCTTC. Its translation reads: CASSERDRNYGYTF.